This TCR beta chain is drawn from a study of blood T cell repertoires in COVID-19. Study information: COVID-19 samples, acute and convalescent, were from the United States, Italy and Spain.

How the authors handled the data: Using reference gene primer amplification, nucleated cell counts were estimated. Libraries were prepared by immunoSEQ multiplex PCR; TCRdb keeps only in-frame clonotypes and omits some of them. V and J calls and clone size are as listed in that table; D and trimming were resolved from the DNA. This table has about 330,000 clones, 89% appearing once. Per the germline V gene, CDR1 is MNHEY and CDR2 is SVGEGT. Trimming pared 2 bases from V and 4 bases from J, leaving 8 bases between. The CDR3 loop spans 14 amino acids. The sequencing input was peripheral blood. The receptor was derived from a man younger than 35 who had recovered from COVID-19. The rearrangement joins TRBV6-2 or TRBV6-3 to TRBJ2-2; D is possibly TRBD2 (5 bases). The CDR3 spells CASSYLEGTGELFF. The CDR3 nucleotides read TGTGCCAGCAGTTACCTAGAGGGCACCGGGGAGCTGTTTTTT.